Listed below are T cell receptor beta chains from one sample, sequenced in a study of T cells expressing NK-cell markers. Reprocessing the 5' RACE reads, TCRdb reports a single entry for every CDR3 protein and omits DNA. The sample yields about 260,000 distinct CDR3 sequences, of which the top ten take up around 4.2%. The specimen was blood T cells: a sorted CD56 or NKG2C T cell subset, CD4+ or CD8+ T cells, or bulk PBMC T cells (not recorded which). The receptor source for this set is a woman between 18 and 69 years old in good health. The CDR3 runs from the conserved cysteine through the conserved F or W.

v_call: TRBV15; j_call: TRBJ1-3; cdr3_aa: CATSPGGPSGNTIYF
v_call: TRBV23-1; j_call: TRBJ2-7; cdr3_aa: CASSQSNLPRNEQYF
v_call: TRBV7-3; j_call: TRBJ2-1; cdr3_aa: CASSPAGGAGGRGEQFF
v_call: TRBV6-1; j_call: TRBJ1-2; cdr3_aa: CASSFYRNYGYTF
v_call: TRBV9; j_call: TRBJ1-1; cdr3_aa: CASSVGDTEAFF
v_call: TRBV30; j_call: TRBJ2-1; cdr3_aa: CAWEGTGPSYNEQFF
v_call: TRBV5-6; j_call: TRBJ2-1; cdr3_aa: CASSFSRNEQFF
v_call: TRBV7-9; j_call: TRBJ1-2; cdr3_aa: CASSLGQEVTYGYTF
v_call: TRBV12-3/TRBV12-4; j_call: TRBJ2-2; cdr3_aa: CASSLGTASPGELFF
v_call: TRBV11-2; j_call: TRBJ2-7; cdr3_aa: CASSPGWEQYF
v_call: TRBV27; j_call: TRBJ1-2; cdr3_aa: CASSLFLGQGYGYTF
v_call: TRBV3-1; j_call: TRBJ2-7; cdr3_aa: CASRQGRESEQYF
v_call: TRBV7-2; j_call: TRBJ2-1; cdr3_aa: CASSLMPSYNEQFF
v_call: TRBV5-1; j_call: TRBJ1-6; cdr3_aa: CASRGVWDSPLHF
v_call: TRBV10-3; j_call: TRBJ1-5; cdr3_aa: CAIRRDGAYQPQHF
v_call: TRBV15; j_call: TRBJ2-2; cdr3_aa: CATSSGPANTGELFF
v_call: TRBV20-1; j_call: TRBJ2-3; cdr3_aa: CSAVLVSTDTQYF
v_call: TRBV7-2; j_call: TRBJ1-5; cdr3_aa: CASSSGTFDQPQHF
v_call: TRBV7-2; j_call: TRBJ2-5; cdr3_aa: CASSFRAGGFETQYF
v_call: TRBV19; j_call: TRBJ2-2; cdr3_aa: CAGGQLNTGELFF
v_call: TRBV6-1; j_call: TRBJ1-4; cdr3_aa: CASKTGQGKEKLFF
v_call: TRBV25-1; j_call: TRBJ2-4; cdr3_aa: CASSASGLTHHIQYF
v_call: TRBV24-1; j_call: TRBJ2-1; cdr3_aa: CATSEVGGAPETEQFF
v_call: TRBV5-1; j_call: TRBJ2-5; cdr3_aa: CASSSNLGSQETQYF
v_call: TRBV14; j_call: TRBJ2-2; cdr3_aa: CASSASNPRELFF
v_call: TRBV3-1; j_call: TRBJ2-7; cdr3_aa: CASSQLGQEGLYEQYF
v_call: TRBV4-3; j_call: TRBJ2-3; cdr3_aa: CASSQDLPPSTDTQYF
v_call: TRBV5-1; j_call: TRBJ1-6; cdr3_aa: CASSASRVQGINSPLHF
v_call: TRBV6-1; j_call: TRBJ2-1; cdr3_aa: CASSGHSRGYNEQFF
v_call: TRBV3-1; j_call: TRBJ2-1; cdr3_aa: CASSPQVRRESEQFF